The 8 T cell receptor beta chains below come from one sample, sequenced in a study of cytomegalovirus exposure and HLA in healthy donors. Use of 60 Vbeta and 13 Jbeta primers characterized the PCR. Sequenced by immunoSEQ multiplex PCR; TCRdb stores in-frame clones only, minus some. The profile shows around 150,000 clones, 70% to 90% of them singletons. Sequencing used PBMCs. The receptor source for this set is a man between 18 and 35 years old in good health and CMV-seropositive.

This clone was recorded once. The V call is TRBV6-4, the J call TRBJ1-2; 7 bases map to TRBD1. Germline values: CDR1 MRHNA, CDR2 SNTAGT. This CDR3 contains 16 residues. J was trimmed by 5 bases and V by 7 bases; bases with no gene match: 16. In DNA, the CDR3 is TGTGCCAGCATCCGACAGGGAGCCGCCGGGGAATATGGCTACACCTTC. Amino acids: CASIRQGAAGEYGYTF.

The rearrangement uses TRBV5-4 and TRBJ1-1, with TRBD1 matching over 7 bases. CDR1 and CDR2 (germline): SGHNT, YYREEE (reference sequence). The CDR3 sequence is 15 residues long. Trimming at V came to 4 bases and at J to 1 base, leaving 7 bases not matched to a gene. CDR3 amino acids: CASSRGTEENTEAFF. The CDR3 nucleotides read TGTGCCAGCAGCCGGGGGACAGAGGAGAACACTGAAGCTTTCTTT. Combining the CDR3 with reference TRBV5-4 and TRBJ1-1 gives the whole variable domain ETGVTQSPTHLIKTRGQQVTLRCSSQSGHNTVSWYQQALGQGPQFIFQYYREEENGRGNFPPRFSGLQFPNYSSELNVNALELDDSALYLCASSRGTEENTEAFFGQGTRLTVV.

The rearrangement links TRBV2 to TRBJ2-2, with D hard to call. The V gene lost 7 bases and the J gene lost 6 bases, with 12 bases spanning the gap. Germline CDR1 is SNHLY and CDR2 is FYNNEI. This CDR3 is 13 amino acids long. The CDR3 DNA reads TGTGCCAGCACTCGCGATACGTCCGGGGAGCTGTTTTTT. This codes for CASTRDTSGELFF.

The gene calls are TRBV2 and TRBJ2-7, with 8 bases matching TRBD2. Germline CDR1 is SNHLY and CDR2 is FYNNEI. The CDR3 extends over 14 amino acids. With 8 bases clipped from V and 0 bases from J, the junction kept 6 bases outside the gene matches. The CDR3 DNA follows: TGTGCCAGCCGGGGGGGTCTCCTCTCCTACGAGCAGTACTTC. Translated, it gives CASRGGLLSYEQYF.

This chain joins TRBV2 and TRBJ2-7, with TRBD1 matching 7 bases. This CDR3 has 14 amino acids. Germline V gene data show CDR1 as SNHLY and CDR2 as FYNNEI. V was clipped by 7 bases and J by 5 bases; unmatched bases: 11. Written as DNA, the CDR3 is TGTGCCAGCAACCTACAGGGGTACTCTGACGAGCAGTACTTC. Encoded protein: CASNLQGYSDEQYF.

The V call is TRBV18, the J call TRBJ1-6; a weak D match, TRBD1 (5 bases). This CDR3 contains 15 residues. From germline, CDR1 is KGHSH and CDR2 LQKENI. V was trimmed by 1 base and J by 7 bases, leaving 11 bases between them. This CDR3 is CASSPLQGSNSPLHF. CDR3 bases: TGTGCCAGCTCACCACTCCAGGGTTCCAATTCACCCCTCCACTTT. Based on the CDR3 plus reference TRBV18 and TRBJ1-6, the full variable domain is NAGVMQNPRHLVRRRGQEARLRCSPMKGHSHVYWYRQLPEEGLKFMVYLQKENIIDESGMPKERFSAEFPKEGPSILRIQQVVRGDSAAYFCASSPLQGSNSPLHFGNGTRLTVT.

J is TRBJ2-5 and V is TRBV2; no reliable D call. The CDR3 loop spans 14 amino acids. Germline CDR1 SNHLY, CDR2 FYNNEI. Trimming shortened V by 2 bases and J by 7 bases, and 14 bases separated the two germline ends. The CDR3 DNA sequence: TGTGCCAGCAGTGAATTGTCGCGCGGTCGGACCCAGTACTTC. Amino acid sequence: CASSELSRGRTQYF.

The table lists this clone with a count of one. The chain recombines TRBV6-1 with TRBJ1-2; 7 bases match TRBD1. The CDR3 loop spans 13 amino acids. The V gene's germline CDR1 is MNHNS and CDR2 SASEGT. J gave up 6 bases and V 6 bases, and 7 bases lay outside the gene matches. The CDR3 protein is CASRKTGSDGYTF. For the CDR3, the DNA is TGTGCCAGCAGGAAGACAGGGAGCGATGGCTACACCTTC.